A single T cell receptor beta chain is shown here with its context. It lacks a known antigen. Base-call qualities are not available, and no considerably larger clone is one nucleotide away. Library prep was done by the immunoSEQ multiplex PCR assay. For the multiplex PCR, a mixture combining 60 forward primers for TCR Vbeta segments and 13 reverse primers for TCR Jbeta segments was used. The CDR3 region of rearranged TCR beta genes was amplified from genomic DNA by a multiplex PCR assay. On the Illumina HiSeq System, the amplified TCR beta libraries were sequenced as 87-base-pair reads. For the original study's pipeline: In a later analysis, about 80 million unique TCR beta chains were counted across the 500 to 850 repertoires, and around 10 million of these chains were shared by at least two donors. Raw reads were error-corrected and collapsed into unique sequences with a nearest-neighbor algorithm that merged closely related sequences to remove PCR and sequencing errors. Alignment of CDR3 sequences to IMGT reference sequences was used to assign V, D and J gene segments. For a sequence to be retained, a match of at least six nucleotides was required to both a V gene segment and a J gene segment. Rearrangements were classified as productive when the CDR3 lacked stop codons and remained in frame with V and J, and all other rearrangements were classified as non-productive. Following IMGT convention, CDR3 was defined as the stretch from the second conserved V-encoded cysteine up to the conserved J-encoded phenylalanine. The earlier analysis of 450 to 750 of the donors excluded any sequence lacking an unambiguous match to a single V gene segment. An earlier analysis of several hundred of the donors classified V segments as functional when productive rearrangements were above 56.7% and as segregating when the standard deviation between donors was above 5%. A statistical classification framework was built for diagnosing cytomegalovirus status from the catalog of TCR beta chain sequences. In a later analysis, TCR nucleotide sequences were compared against IMGT/GENE-DB human TR gene sequences so that V and J genes could be assigned. In a later analysis, CDR3 sequences and most-parsimonious VDJ recombination scenarios were assigned using the TCRdist pipeline. In a later analysis, every TCR beta chain was defined by the combination of its CDR3 amino acid sequence and its V-gene family, and reads without a unique V-gene family were dropped. To address suspected cross-contamination and a sequencing artifact, a later analysis removed 592 highly shared, low-generation-probability nucleotide sequences. A later analysis calculated a clonal expansion index for each public chain from normalized within-repertoire ranks of inferred template counts. In a later analysis, generation probabilities were computed with a VDJ recombination model fitted to out-of-frame rearrangements, and the resulting probabilities were checked against IGoR. In a later analysis, hypergeometric tests were used to score TCR-TCR, TCR-HLA and TCR-CMV co-occurrence, with a repertoire-size bias correction applied to TCR pairs. False discovery rates were estimated in a later analysis by permuting HLA or CMV assignments 20 times. In a later analysis, co-occurring TCRs were grouped with DBSCAN, and TCRdist sequence similarity was added when clustering was performed within HLA-allele-positive subsets. For co-occurrence clustering, repertoires with fewer than 30,000 or more than 120,000 public chains were excluded, along with five repertoires with anomalous nucleotide sharing. TCRdb's version of the immuneACCESS table is confined to in-frame rearrangements and falls short of the full clone set. An unresolved V gene accounts for under half of the shortfall where checked; the remainder is of unknown origin. D and trimming come from the DNA, and the V and J calls and clone size come from that table. For this sample there are some 150,000 clones; nearly 85% appear just once. Together, the top ten hold 3.4% of the sample.

CDR1 and CDR2 are read off the germline V gene as MNHEY and SVGAGI. Cut back by 8 bases and 1 base, the V and J ends lie 11 bases apart. The CDR3 starts with the cysteine, ends with the phenylalanine, and has 13 residues. Just CDR3 DNA is preserved here, 39 bases in frame from base 1. These data are taken from a study of cytomegalovirus exposure and HLA in healthy donors listed by TCRdb under 2017. With respect to the entire study: In an earlier analysis of 587 of the donors, about 260 Gb of sequence data and 100 million or so unique TCR beta sequences from about 179 million T cells were reported. Besides the first cohort of approximately 710 subjects, a separate validation cohort made up of 120 different subjects was used. Among 350 to 400 genotyped donors of the cohort, an average of about 240,000 unique TCR beta nucleotide sequences were sequenced per donor, roughly a sixth of them non-productive. The genetic ancestry cluster associated with self-reported Caucasian donors included roughly 84% of the roughly 410 genotyped donors. An earlier analysis of around 580 of the donors used high-throughput TCR beta sequencing to judge whether each TCR beta V gene segment behaved as functional or pseudogenic. The aim of the study was to test whether cataloging public T cell receptors could identify signatures of past pathogen exposure. The later analysis used no new phenotypic data to find candidate immune exposures, relying instead on TCR beta sequences and their occurrence across donors. Donor age, sex, ethnicity and CMV serostatus were compiled together with the repertoire data. Roughly five DR-DQ haplotypes were treated as single units for association and clustering because of strong linkage in the cohort. HLA typing covered class I and class II loci at four-digit resolution. The study used immunosequencing to profile the T cell repertoires of hundreds of subjects and linked those repertoires to cytomegalovirus serostatus. Every repertoire in the discovery cohort had been generated on one and the same sequencing platform. Genome-wide SNP genotypes for about three fifths of the roughly 670 donors were used in a later genetic analysis, which treated that subset as a discovery cohort. The number of typed donors differed by locus: about 620-630 for A, B, C, DRB1 and DQB1; 522 for DQA1; over 600 for DPA1; and some 450 for DPB1. An early release covering 500 to 750 HLA-typed donors comprised roughly 300 gigabases of sequencing data and tens of millions of unique TCR sequences. High-throughput TCR immunosequencing, statistical association of individual TCRs with disease status, and machine learning were combined to predict cytomegalovirus infection status. A later analysis re-analyzed previously published TCR beta repertoires from 666 donors and added high-resolution HLA genotyping to study TCR occurrence patterns. Findings and caveats that apply to the study as a whole: In a later analysis, HLA-associated TCR beta chains were found to be more clonally expanded and to have lower generation probabilities than equally common non-associated chains. Cytomegalovirus status was reported to be diagnosed by the classifier with high specificity and sensitivity in both the original and validation cohorts. HLA typing was unavailable for some donors at each locus, so association tests used only the typed subset. According to a later analysis, most CMV-associated TCR beta chains appeared to be HLA-restricted, and the HLA associations seemed to be driven largely by CMV exposure. In this cohort, only TCR beta chains were sequenced, and detectable features were limited by the absence of alpha or paired-chain data. According to a later genetic analysis, donors in an Asian-associated ancestry cluster had fewer N-insertions in productive TCRs than the approximately 670-donor mean. A later analysis found that TCR association rates varied across HLA loci, with DRB1 alleles showing the most associated TCRs and HLA-C alleles the fewest. Roughly 15 rarely observed V segments, including chromosome 9 orphons, were excluded from the earlier analysis of about 610 of the donors because counts were too low. A total of around 150 TCR beta chains were listed by the study as associated with cytomegalovirus. An association between a missense DCLRE1C variant and V-gene and J-gene trimming of TCR beta chains was found in a later genetic analysis and replicated in an independent cohort. The authors suggested that the approach could potentially be generalized to other disease states and immunological phenotypes. Some IMGT-functional V segments, including TRBV6-2 and TRBV6-3, could not be told apart with the 87-base-pair reads, so those segments were excluded. Presence/absence analyses assumed roughly uniform sequencing depth across donors, an assumption that may not hold. Most TCR sequences were seen in very few donors, while some public TCRs were found in many individuals. A further reported finding was that TCR beta sequences accurately predicted the HLA-A and HLA-B alleles for most subjects in the first cohort. Correlated functional status among segregating V segments might be attributable to linkage disequilibrium, but an unknown experimental factor could not be ruled out. Strong co-occurrence of HLA alleles, especially DR and DQ, made assigning TCR associations to individual alleles difficult. A cluster of highly shared sequence variants was judged likely to be a technical artifact of the sequencing pipeline. In an earlier analysis of around 500 of the donors, most TCR beta V segments appeared in productive rearrangements about 90% or about 30% of the time, broadly matching IMGT annotations. A later analysis associated around 16,000 TCR beta sequences with specific HLA alleles at a false discovery rate of 0.05. In vitro tests confirmed that a few of the cytomegalovirus-associated TCR beta chains recognize cytomegalovirus antigens. A later analysis reported that several top co-occurrence clusters appeared linked to parvovirus B19, influenza, CMV and Epstein-Barr virus. The only immune exposure information available for the cohort was CMV serostatus.

The cohort was made up of several hundred healthy bone marrow donors. Cohort members were all nominally healthy when sampled, although unrecorded immune exposures were likely present. The donor tested CMV seronegative, placing the donor among the roughly 400 seronegative members of the cohort. Each donor provided a peripheral blood sample, and peripheral blood mononuclear cells were used for TCR beta sequencing. Genomic DNA was extracted from the blood cell samples with the Qiagen DNeasy Blood Extraction Kit. Sequencing input: PBMCs. This receptor chain uses TRBV6-5 and TRBJ1-2; the D gene is not confidently resolved. The sequence came from a male donor in good health and CMV-seronegative. The sequence in DNA is TGTGCCAGCGTCAGTGCGGATAACTATGGCTACACCTTC. Its coded protein is CASVSADNYGYTF.